The sequence of this TCR beta chain was determined in a study of T cell responses to AZD1222 COVID-19 vaccine. Study results and limitations: At baseline, seropositivity was found in only a handful of AZD1222 recipients.

Data came from immunoSEQ multiplex PCR; TCRdb stores just in-frame clones and leaves some out. There are around 100,000 clones in the sample; 93% occur only once, and 5% lies in the top ten. CDR1 DFQATT and CDR2 SNEGSKA come from the germline V gene (reference sequence). The trim removed 6 bases at V and 8 bases at J, leaving 3 bases unmatched. This CDR3 region has 11 residues. Note on this clone: What it recognizes is unknown.

This TCR was recovered from an adult in good health. The chain has TRBV20-1 and TRBJ2-2; TRBD1 matches 7 bases. The sequences come from peripheral blood, collected on day 0 of AZD1222 vaccination. The CDR3 DNA reads TGCAGTGCCCGCAGGGGGGGGGAGCTGTTTTTT. Residues: CSARRGGELFF.